This TCR beta chain was identified in a study of human T cells and chemical hapten exposure. TCRdb reprocessed the RACE reads via MiXCR and lists one record per CDR3 protein. The sample carries about 82,000 distinct CDR3 sequences, 10% to 15% recorded once. Per the germline V gene, CDR1 is SEHNR and CDR2 is FQNEAQ (reference sequence). Losses at the gene ends were 0 bases for V and 12 bases for J; bases not matched to a gene: 5. This CDR3 is 13 amino acids long. Time point described: patch test 3, about 24 weeks after DPC sensitization. Stated treatment: therapeutic diphenylcyclopropenone sensitization with weekly scalp DPC.

V and J are TRBV7-9 and TRBJ2-1; 7 nucleotides line up with TRBD2. Material: whole blood, obtained in connection with sensitization to the hapten diphenylcyclopropenone (DPC). The sequence derives from a woman aged 45-65 years with alopecia areata. Some clones in this sample may be carry-over from other donors' samples. The chain's CDR3 is CASSLAGGPRQFF. CDR3 in DNA: TGTGCCAGCAGCTTAGCGGGAGGGCCCCGGCAGTTCTTC. The complete variable domain, with remaining parts taken from reference TRBV7-9 and TRBJ2-1, reads DTGVSQNPRHKITKRGQNVTFRCDPISEHNRLYWYRQTLGQGPEFLTYFQNEAQLEKSRLLSDRFSAERPKGSFSTLEIQRTEQGDSAMYLCASSLAGGPRQFFGPGTRLTVL.